The present T cell receptor (beta chain) was sequenced within a study of cytomegalovirus exposure and HLA in healthy donors. Researchers ran the PCR with 60 Vbeta and 13 Jbeta primers. The method was immunoSEQ multiplex PCR; TCRdb's version includes in-frame clones alone and lacks a portion of them. The sample holds about 220,000 clones, more than 60% seen once. This clone was picked up a small number of times. Germline CDR1 and CDR2: SGHDT and YYEEEE. V lost 2 bases to trimming and J lost 7 bases, with 12 bases between them. The CDR3 consists of 14 residues. The chain uses TRBV5-6 and TRBJ2-2; D perhaps matches TRBD1 (6 bases). The TCR originated in a woman aged 25 to 39 in good health and CMV-seronegative. Input material: PBMCs. CDR3 sequence reads: CASSFDRSGGELFF. CDR3 bases: TGTGCCAGCAGCTTCGACAGGTCCGGCGGGGAGCTGTTTTTT. Based on the CDR3 plus reference TRBV5-6 and TRBJ2-2, the full variable domain is DAGVTQSPTHLIKTRGQQVTLRCSPKSGHDTVSWYQQALGQGPQFIFQYYEEEERQRGNFPDRFSGHQFPNYSSELNVNALLLGDSALYLCASSFDRSGGELFFGEGSRLTVL.